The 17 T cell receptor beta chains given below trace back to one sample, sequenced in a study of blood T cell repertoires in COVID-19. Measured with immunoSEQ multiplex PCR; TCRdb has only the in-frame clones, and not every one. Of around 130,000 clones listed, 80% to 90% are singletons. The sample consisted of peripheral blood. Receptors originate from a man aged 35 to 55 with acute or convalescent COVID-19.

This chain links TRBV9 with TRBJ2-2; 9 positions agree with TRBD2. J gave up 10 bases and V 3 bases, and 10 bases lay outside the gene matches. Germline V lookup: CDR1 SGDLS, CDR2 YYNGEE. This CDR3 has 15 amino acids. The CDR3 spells CASSEAGGTTPELFF. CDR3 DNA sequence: TGTGCCAGCAGCGAAGCGGGGGGTACCACCCCGGAGCTGTTTTTT.

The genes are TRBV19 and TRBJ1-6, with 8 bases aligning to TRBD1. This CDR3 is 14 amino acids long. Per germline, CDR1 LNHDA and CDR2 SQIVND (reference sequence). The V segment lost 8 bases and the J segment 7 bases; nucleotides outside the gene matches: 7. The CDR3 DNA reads TGTGCCAGTTCAGGACAGGGTGGCAATTCACCCCTCCACTTT. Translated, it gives CASSGQGGNSPLHF.

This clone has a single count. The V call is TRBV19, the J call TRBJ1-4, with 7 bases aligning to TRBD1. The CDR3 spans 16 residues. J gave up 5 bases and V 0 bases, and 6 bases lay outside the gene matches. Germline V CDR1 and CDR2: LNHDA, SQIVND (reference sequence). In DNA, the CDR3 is TGTGCCAGTAGTATAGACCACGGGACAGCGAATGAAAAACTGTTTTTT. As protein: CASSIDHGTANEKLFF.

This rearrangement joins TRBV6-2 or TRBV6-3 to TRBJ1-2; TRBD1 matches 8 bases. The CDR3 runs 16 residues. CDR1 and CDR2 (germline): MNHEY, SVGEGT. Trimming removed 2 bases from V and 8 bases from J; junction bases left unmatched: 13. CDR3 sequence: CASSYDGDRIPLGYTF. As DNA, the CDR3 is TGTGCCAGCAGTTACGATGGGGACAGGATTCCACTGGGCTACACCTTC.

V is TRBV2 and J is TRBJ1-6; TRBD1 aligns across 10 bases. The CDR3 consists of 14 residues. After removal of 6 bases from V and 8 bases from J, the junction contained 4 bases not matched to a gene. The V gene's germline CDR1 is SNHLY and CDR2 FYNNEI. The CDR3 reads CASRKGTGDSPLHF. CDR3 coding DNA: TGTGCCAGCAGGAAGGGGACAGGGGATTCACCCCTCCACTTT.

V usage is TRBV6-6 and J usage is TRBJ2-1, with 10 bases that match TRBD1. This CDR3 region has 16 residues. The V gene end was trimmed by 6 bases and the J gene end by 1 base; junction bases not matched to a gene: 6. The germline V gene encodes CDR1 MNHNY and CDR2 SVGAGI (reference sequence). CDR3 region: CASRIPGQGSYNEQFF. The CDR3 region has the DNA TGTGCCAGCAGAATCCCGGGACAGGGGTCCTACAATGAGCAGTTCTTC.

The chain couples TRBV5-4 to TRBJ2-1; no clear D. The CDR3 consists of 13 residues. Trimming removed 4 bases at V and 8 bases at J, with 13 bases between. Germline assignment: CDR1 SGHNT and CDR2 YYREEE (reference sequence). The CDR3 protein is CASSPKVGYEQFF. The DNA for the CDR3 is TGTGCCAGCAGCCCGAAGGTCGGGTATGAGCAGTTCTTC.

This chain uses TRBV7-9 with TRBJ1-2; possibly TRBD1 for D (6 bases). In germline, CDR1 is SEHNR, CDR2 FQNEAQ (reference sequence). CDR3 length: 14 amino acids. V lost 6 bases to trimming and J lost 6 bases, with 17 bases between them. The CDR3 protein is CASREVREGDGYTF. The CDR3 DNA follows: TGTGCCAGCAGAGAAGTTAGGGAGGGGGATGGCTACACCTTC. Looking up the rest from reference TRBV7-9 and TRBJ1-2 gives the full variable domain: DTGVSQNPRHKITKRGQNVTFRCDPISEHNRLYWYRQTLGQGPEFLTYFQNEAQLEKSRLLSDRFSAERPKGSFSTLEIQRTEQGDSAMYLCASREVREGDGYTFGSGTRLTVV.

Here the CDR3 reads CASSRGSSRAEAFF. The CDR3 DNA reads TGTGCCAGCAGCCGAGGATCATCCCGGGCTGAAGCTTTCTTT. This chain connects TRBV7-9 to TRBJ1-1; D unresolved. Germline CDR1 reads SEHNR; CDR2 reads FQNEAQ (reference sequence). The CDR3 is 14 amino acids. Between the trimmed V and J ends, which lost 5 bases and 6 bases, there was a span of 16 bases.

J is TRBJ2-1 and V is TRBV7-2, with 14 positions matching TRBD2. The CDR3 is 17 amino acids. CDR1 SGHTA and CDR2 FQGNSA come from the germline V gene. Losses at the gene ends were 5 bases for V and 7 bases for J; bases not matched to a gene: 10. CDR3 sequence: CASSLRPGTSGGNEQFF. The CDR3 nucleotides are TGTGCCAGCAGCCTCAGGCCCGGGACTAGCGGGGGAAATGAGCAGTTCTTC.

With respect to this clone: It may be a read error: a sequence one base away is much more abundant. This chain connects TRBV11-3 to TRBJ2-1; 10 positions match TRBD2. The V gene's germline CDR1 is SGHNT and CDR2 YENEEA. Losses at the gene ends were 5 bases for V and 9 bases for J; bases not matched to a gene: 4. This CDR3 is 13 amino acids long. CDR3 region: CASSRTSGSEQFF. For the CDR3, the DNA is TGTGCCAGCAGCAGGACTAGCGGCTCTGAGCAGTTCTTC.

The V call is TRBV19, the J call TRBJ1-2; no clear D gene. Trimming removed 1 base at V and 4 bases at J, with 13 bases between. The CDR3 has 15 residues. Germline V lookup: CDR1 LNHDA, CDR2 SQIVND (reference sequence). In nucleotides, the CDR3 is TGTGCCAGTAGTATAGGTGTTGAGGGTACCTATGGCTACACCTTC. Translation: CASSIGVEGTYGYTF.

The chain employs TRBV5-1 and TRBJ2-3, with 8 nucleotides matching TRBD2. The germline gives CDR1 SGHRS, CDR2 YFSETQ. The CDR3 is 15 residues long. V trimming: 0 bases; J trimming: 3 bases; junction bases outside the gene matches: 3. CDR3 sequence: CASSLELAGTDTQYF. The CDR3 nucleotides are TGCGCCAGCAGCTTGGAGTTAGCGGGGACAGATACGCAGTATTTT.

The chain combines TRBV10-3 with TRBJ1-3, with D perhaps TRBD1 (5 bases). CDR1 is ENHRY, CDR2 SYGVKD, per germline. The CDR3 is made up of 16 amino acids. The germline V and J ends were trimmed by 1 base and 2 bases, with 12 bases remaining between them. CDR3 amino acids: CAISELGRGTGNTIYF. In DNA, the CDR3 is TGTGCCATCAGTGAGTTGGGACGGGGGACTGGAAACACCATATATTTT.

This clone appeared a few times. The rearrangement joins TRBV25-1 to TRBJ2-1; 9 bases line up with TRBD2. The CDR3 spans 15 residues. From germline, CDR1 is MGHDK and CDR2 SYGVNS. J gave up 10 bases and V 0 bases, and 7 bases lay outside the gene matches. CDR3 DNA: TGTGCCAGCAGTGAATACGGCGGGGGGGCGCGGGAGCAGTTCTTC. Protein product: CASSEYGGGAREQFF.

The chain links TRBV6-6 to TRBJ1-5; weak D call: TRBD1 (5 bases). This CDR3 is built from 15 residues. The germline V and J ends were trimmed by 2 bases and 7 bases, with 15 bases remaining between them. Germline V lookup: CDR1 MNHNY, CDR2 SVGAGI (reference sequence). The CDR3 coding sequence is TGTGCCAGCAGTTACCCGGGGGGGGGAGGACAGCCCCAGCATTTT. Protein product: CASSYPGGGGQPQHF.

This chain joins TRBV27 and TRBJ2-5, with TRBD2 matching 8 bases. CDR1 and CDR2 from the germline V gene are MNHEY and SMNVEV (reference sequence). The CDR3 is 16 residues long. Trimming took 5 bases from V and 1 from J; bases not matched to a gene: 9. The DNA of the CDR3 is TGTGCCAGCAGTCCGGGACTAGTGGACATCCAAGAGACCCAGTACTTC. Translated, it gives CASSPGLVDIQETQYF.